Detailed here is one TCR beta chain. This sample stems from a study of OX40 agonist ivuxolimab in advanced cancers. V lost 1 base to trimming and J lost 5 bases, with 14 bases between them. Germline V gene sequence: CDR1 SNHLY, CDR2 FYNNEI. The CDR3 covers 16 residues. Repertoires were generated with immunoSEQ multiplex PCR, while TCRdb's copy carries only in-frame clones and drops some. Here the sample spans approximately 15,000 clones, 90% to 95% being singletons. The TCR originated in an adult with an advanced solid tumor such as melanoma, head and neck, liver or kidney cancer. This chain joins TRBV2 and TRBJ1-4; D is unclear. The starting material was CD4+ or CD8+ T cells sorted from blood, obtained in a trial of the OX40 agonist ivuxolimab. This chain's CDR3 is CASSEVLGQRNEKLFF. CDR3 in DNA: TGTGCCAGCAGTGAAGTATTAGGGCAGAGAAATGAAAAACTGTTTTTT.